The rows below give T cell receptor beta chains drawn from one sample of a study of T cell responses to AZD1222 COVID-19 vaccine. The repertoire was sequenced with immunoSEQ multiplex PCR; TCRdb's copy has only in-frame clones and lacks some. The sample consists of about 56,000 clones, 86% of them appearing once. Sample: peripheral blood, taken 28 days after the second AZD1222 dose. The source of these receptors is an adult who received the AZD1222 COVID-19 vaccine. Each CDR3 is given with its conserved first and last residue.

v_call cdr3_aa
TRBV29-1 CSVRQGMSEQYF
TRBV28 CASSSGGHSQNEKLFF
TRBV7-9 CASSFGQGIDYGYTF
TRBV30 CAWRLGAPLHF
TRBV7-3 CASSLTMVSGYTF
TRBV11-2 CASSPGLHSYNEQFF
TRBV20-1 CSASPYGGVLSYEQYF
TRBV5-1 CASSLGASQNEKLFF
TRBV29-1 CSAPGQMNTEAFF
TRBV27 CASSYGTSYGYTF
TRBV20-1 CSAKHYNEQFF
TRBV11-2 CASSSLRGKNIQYF
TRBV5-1 CASSVQGLSNTGELFF
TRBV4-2 CASSQEARAYEQYF
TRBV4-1 CASSPKDRDNSPLHF
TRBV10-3 CAISEREQTGLGTGELFF
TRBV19 CASIRTGSSGNTIYF
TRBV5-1 CASSPVTGRNQPQHF
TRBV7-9 CASSLVKRGRTEAFF
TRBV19 CASSFRGASNQPQHF